Below, one TCR beta chain is given with its context. In this sample, this clone turned up a few times. Its antigen target is currently unknown. One base away there is no much larger clone; base qualities are not given. The cohort consisted of some 670 healthy bone marrow donors. At the time of sampling, all cohort members were nominally healthy, though unrecorded immune exposures were likely present. The donor tested CMV seronegative, placing the donor among the 352 seronegative members of the cohort. A peripheral blood sample was collected from each donor, and TCR beta sequencing was performed on peripheral blood mononuclear cells. The Qiagen DNeasy Blood Extraction Kit was used to extract genomic DNA from the blood cell samples. The receptor library was made with the immunoSEQ multiplex PCR assay. For the multiplex PCR, a mixture combining 60 forward primers for TCR Vbeta segments and 13 reverse primers for TCR Jbeta segments was used. Amplification of the CDR3 region of rearranged TCR beta genes was performed with a multiplex PCR assay on genomic DNA. The Illumina HiSeq System was used to sequence the amplified TCR beta libraries as 87-base-pair reads. The original methods were these. In a later analysis, around 80 million unique TCR beta chains were counted across the 500 to 850 repertoires, and approximately 11 million of these chains were shared by at least two donors. Raw reads were error-corrected and collapsed into unique sequences by a nearest-neighbor algorithm in which closely related sequences were merged to remove PCR and sequencing errors. Alignment of CDR3 sequences to IMGT reference sequences was used to assign V, D and J gene segments. For a sequence to be retained, a match of at least six nucleotides was required to both a V gene segment and a J gene segment. Rearrangements were called productive when the CDR3 lacked stop codons and stayed in frame with V and J; all others were non-productive. Following IMGT convention, CDR3 was defined as the stretch from the second conserved V-encoded cysteine to the conserved J-encoded phenylalanine. In an earlier analysis of around 570 of the donors, sequences lacking an unambiguous match to a single V gene segment were excluded. In an earlier analysis of around 600 of the donors, V segments were called functional above 56.7% productive rearrangements and were called segregating when the between-donor standard deviation exceeded 5%. A statistical classification framework was built to diagnose cytomegalovirus status from the catalog of TCR beta chain sequences. V and J gene assignment, in a later analysis, came from comparing TCR nucleotide sequences with IMGT/GENE-DB human TR gene sequences. In a later analysis, CDR3 sequences and most-parsimonious VDJ recombination scenarios were assigned using the TCRdist pipeline. A later analysis defined each TCR beta chain by its CDR3 amino acid sequence plus V-gene family, and excluded reads lacking a unique V-gene family. In a later analysis, approximately 640 highly shared, low-generation-probability nucleotide sequences were removed to address suspected cross-contamination and a sequencing artifact. For each public chain, a later analysis derived a clonal expansion index from normalized ranks of inferred template counts within each repertoire. In a later analysis, generation probabilities were computed with a VDJ recombination model fitted to out-of-frame rearrangements, and the resulting probabilities were checked against IGoR. A later analysis scored TCR-TCR, TCR-HLA and TCR-CMV co-occurrence with hypergeometric tests, applying a repertoire-size bias correction to TCR pairs. False discovery rates were estimated in a later analysis by permuting HLA or CMV assignments 20 times. In a later analysis, co-occurring TCRs were grouped with DBSCAN, and TCRdist sequence similarity was added when clustering was performed within HLA-allele-positive subsets. Repertoires with fewer than 30,000 or more than 120,000 public chains, plus five repertoires with anomalous nucleotide sharing, were excluded from co-occurrence clustering. TCRdb's version of the immuneACCESS table is confined to in-frame rearrangements and falls short of the full clone set. An unresolved V gene accounts for under half of the shortfall where checked; the remainder is of unknown origin. V and J calls and clone size are copied from that table; D and trimming were computed from the DNA. The sample table contains just over 150,000 clones; only one count was recorded for 80% to 90% of them. The ten largest clones take up approximately 2% of the sample.

Relative to germline, V is 4 bases shorter and J is 0 bases shorter, with 12 bases between their ends. The CDR3 starts with the cysteine, ends with the phenylalanine, and has 15 residues. Only the CDR3 portion is preserved as DNA: 45 bases, with reading frame beginning at the first base. Based on the germline V gene, the CDR1 and CDR2 sequences are SQVTM and ANQGSEA. The sample originates from a study of cytomegalovirus exposure and HLA in healthy donors (dated by TCRdb to about 2017). Broadly, across the study: According to an earlier analysis of several hundred of the donors, about 179 million T cells yielded 95 million to 140 million unique TCR beta sequences and around 300 Gb of sequence data. An early release covering roughly 640 HLA-typed donors comprised about 310 gigabases of sequencing data and 85 million to 100 million unique TCR sequences. Of the roughly 400 genotyped donors, approximately 83% fell in the genetic ancestry cluster associated with self-reported Caucasian donors. The study aimed to test whether cataloging public T cell receptors could reveal signatures of past pathogen exposure. The study used immunosequencing to profile the T cell repertoires of approximately 650 subjects and linked those repertoires to cytomegalovirus serostatus. A separate validation cohort of over 95 different subjects was used in addition to the roughly 670-subject first cohort. The study combined high-throughput TCR immunosequencing, statistical association of individual TCRs with disease status, and machine learning to predict cytomegalovirus infection status. To study patterns of TCR occurrence, a later analysis re-analyzed previously published TCR beta repertoires from 666 donors and added high-resolution HLA genotyping. Rather than drawing on any new phenotypic data, the later analysis identified candidate immune exposures from TCR beta sequences and the way those sequences occurred across donors. An earlier analysis of around 640 of the donors used high-throughput TCR beta sequencing to judge whether each TCR beta V gene segment behaved as functional or pseudogenic. Donor age, sex, ethnicity and CMV serostatus were compiled alongside the repertoire data. In a later genetic analysis, genome-wide SNP genotypes for about 55% of the roughly 670 donors were used, and that subset was treated as a discovery cohort. All discovery cohort repertoires had been generated on a single sequencing platform. HLA typing covered class I and class II loci at four-digit resolution. The number of donors typed differed by locus, with roughly 620-630 for A, B, C, DRB1 and DQB1, about 500 for DQA1, approximately 570 for DPA1, and around 430 for DPB1. About five DR-DQ haplotypes were treated as single units for association and clustering because of strong linkage in the cohort. Across some 400 genotyped donors of the cohort, an average of approximately 240,000 unique TCR beta nucleotide sequences per donor were sequenced, and roughly 18% of those sequences were non-productive. The research as a whole found: The study listed approximately 150 TCR beta chains as associated with cytomegalovirus. Several of the top co-occurrence clusters appeared to be linked to parvovirus B19, influenza, CMV and Epstein-Barr virus, according to a later analysis. Cytomegalovirus status was reported to be diagnosed by the classifier with high specificity and sensitivity in both the original and validation cohorts. In a later genetic analysis, a missense DCLRE1C variant was associated with V-gene and J-gene trimming of TCR beta chains, and the association was replicated in an independent cohort. A further reported finding was that TCR beta sequences accurately predicted the HLA-A and HLA-B alleles for most subjects in the first cohort. The cohort was sequenced for TCR beta chains only, and without alpha or paired-chain data the features that could be detected were limited. Linkage disequilibrium might explain the correlated functional status among segregating V segments, but an unknown experimental factor could not be ruled out. Compared with the roughly 710-donor mean, donors in an Asian-associated ancestry cluster had fewer N-insertions in productive TCRs, according to a later genetic analysis. Sequencing depth was assumed to be roughly uniform across donors in the presence/absence analyses, though that assumption may not hold. The authors suggested that the approach could potentially be generalized to other disease states and immunological phenotypes. Compared with equally common non-associated chains, HLA-associated TCR beta chains in a later analysis were more clonally expanded and had lower generation probabilities. HLA typing was unavailable for some donors at each locus, so association tests used only the typed subset. Most TCR sequences were observed very rarely across donors, whereas some public TCRs were present in many individuals. Because counts were too low, 15 to 20 rarely observed V segments, including chromosome 9 orphons, were excluded from the earlier analysis of 587 of the donors. Some IMGT-functional V segments, including TRBV6-2 and TRBV6-3, could not be told apart with the 87-base-pair reads, so those segments were excluded. Immune exposure information for the cohort was limited to CMV serostatus. When HLA alleles, especially DR and DQ, strongly co-occurred, attributing TCR associations to individual alleles was difficult. In a later analysis, TCR association rates were found to vary across HLA loci, with the most associated TCRs seen for DRB1 alleles and the fewest for HLA-C alleles. In an earlier analysis of fewer than 700 of the donors, most TCR beta V segments appeared in productive rearrangements about 87% or about 30% of the time, broadly matching IMGT annotations. A cluster of highly shared sequence variants was judged likely to represent a technical artifact of the sequencing pipeline. A few of the identified cytomegalovirus-associated TCR beta chains were confirmed in vitro to be specific for cytomegalovirus antigens. Specific HLA alleles were associated with about 17,000 TCR beta sequences at a false discovery rate of 0.05 in a later analysis. A later analysis found that most CMV-associated TCR beta chains appeared HLA-restricted, with HLA associations seemingly driven largely by CMV exposure.

The TCR was taken from a young woman in good health and CMV-seronegative. Sequencing used PBMCs. This chain is built from TRBV29-1 and TRBJ1-4, with no reliable assignment of the D segment. The CDR3 is CSVGVNSATNEKLFF. The sequenced DNA: TGCAGCGTTGGGGTTAACAGTGCAACTAATGAAAAACTGTTTTTT.